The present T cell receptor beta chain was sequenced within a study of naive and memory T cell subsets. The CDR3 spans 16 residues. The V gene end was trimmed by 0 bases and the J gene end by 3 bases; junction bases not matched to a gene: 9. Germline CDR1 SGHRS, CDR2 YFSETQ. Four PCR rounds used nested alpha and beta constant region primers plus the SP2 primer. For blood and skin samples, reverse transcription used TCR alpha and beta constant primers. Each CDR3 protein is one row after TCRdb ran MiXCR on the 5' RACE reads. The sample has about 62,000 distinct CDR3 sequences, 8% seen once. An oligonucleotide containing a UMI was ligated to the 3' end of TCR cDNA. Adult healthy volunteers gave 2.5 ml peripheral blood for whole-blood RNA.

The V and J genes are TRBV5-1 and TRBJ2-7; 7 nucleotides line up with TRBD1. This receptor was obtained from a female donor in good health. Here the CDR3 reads CASSLEESGGVYEQYF. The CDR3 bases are TGCGCCAGCAGCTTGGAAGAATCAGGGGGAGTCTACGAGCAGTACTTC.